This T cell receptor beta chain was identified in a study of control samples from healthy donors and cancer patients. The germline gives CDR1 SGHTA, CDR2 FQGNSA. V lost 5 bases and J 1 base, leaving 15 bases between the germline ends. The CDR3 has 15 amino acids. The method was immunoSEQ multiplex PCR; TCRdb's version includes in-frame clones alone and lacks a portion of them. The table shows about 150,000 clones, with more than 85% occurring only once. The source is a man between 18 and 35 years old in good health. The J gene is TRBJ2-7, the V gene TRBV7-2; D uncertain. The sample comprised blood. The CDR3 sequence: CASSPGEATSYEQYF. The CDR3 nucleotides are TGTGCCAGCAGCCCCGGCGAGGCTACATCCTACGAGCAGTACTTC.